These T cell receptor beta chains were read from a single sample in a study of blood T cell repertoires in COVID-19. Clones were read by immunoSEQ multiplex PCR, and TCRdb kept only the in-frame ones, dropping some. The repertoire holds approximately 350,000 clones, with around 87% as singletons. The sample comprised peripheral blood. Receptors were obtained from a woman in her forties or fifties with COVID-19, enrolled during active disease. CDR3s include the opening cysteine and the closing phenylalanine or tryptophan. Each record gives: D gene, V gene, CDR3 protein. A D gene is named only where the DNA matches it firmly.

d_gene: .
v_gene: TRBV18
CDR3aa: CASSPGGNIQYF

d_gene: .
v_gene: TRBV3-1/TRBV3-2
CDR3aa: CASSQAPVPYNEQFF

d_gene: TRBD1
v_gene: TRBV6-5
CDR3aa: CASSYSRTGNYNEQFF

d_gene: .
v_gene: TRBV6-5
CDR3aa: CASSPSTGIVSEQYF

d_gene: .
v_gene: TRBV5-6
CDR3aa: CASSSLVAGNTIYF

d_gene: TRBD1
v_gene: TRBV5-1
CDR3aa: CASSFDRGGETQYF

d_gene: .
v_gene: TRBV24-1
CDR3aa: CATSDPGTPGELFF

d_gene: .
v_gene: TRBV24-1
CDR3aa: CATSDRSGEQYF

d_gene: TRBD2
v_gene: TRBV15
CDR3aa: CATSISGITYEQYF

d_gene: .
v_gene: TRBV5-8
CDR3aa: CASRPPGYEQFF

d_gene: .
v_gene: TRBV6-1
CDR3aa: CASSERGRVPGYTF

d_gene: .
v_gene: TRBV4-1
CDR3aa: CASSHRGEGNYGYTF